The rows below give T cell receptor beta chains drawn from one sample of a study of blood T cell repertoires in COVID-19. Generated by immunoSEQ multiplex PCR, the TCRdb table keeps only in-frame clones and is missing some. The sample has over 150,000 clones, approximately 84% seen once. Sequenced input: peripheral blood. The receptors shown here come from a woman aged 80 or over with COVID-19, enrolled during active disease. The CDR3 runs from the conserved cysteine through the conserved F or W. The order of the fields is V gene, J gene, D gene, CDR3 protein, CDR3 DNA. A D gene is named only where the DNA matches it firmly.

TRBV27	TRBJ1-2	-	CASSLVAGKSANYGYTF	TGTGCCAGCAGTTTAGTGGCAGGGAAGTCAGCTAACTATGGCTACACCTTC
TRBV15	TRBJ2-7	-	CATSRGSGTLYEQYF	TGTGCCACCAGCAGAGGCTCCGGGACACTTTACGAGCAGTACTTC
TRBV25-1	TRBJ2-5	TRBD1	CASSEFEGARETQYF	TGTGCCAGCAGTGAATTTGAGGGGGCGCGGGAGACCCAGTACTTC
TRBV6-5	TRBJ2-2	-	CASSYRQSTGELFF	TGTGCCAGCAGTTACAGACAGAGCACCGGGGAGCTGTTTTTT
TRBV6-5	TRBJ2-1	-	CASSYSSSYNEQFF	TGTGCCAGCAGTTACTCTAGCTCCTACAATGAGCAGTTCTTC
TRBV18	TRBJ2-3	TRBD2	CASLAAGITDTQYF	TGTGCCAGCCTCGCAGCGGGGATCACAGATACGCAGTATTTT
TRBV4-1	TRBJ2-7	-	CASSHPKGEGRVMGAYEQYF	TGCGCCAGCAGCCACCCTAAGGGGGAGGGGAGGGTGATGGGGGCCTACGAGCAGTACTTC
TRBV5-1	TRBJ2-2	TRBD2	CASSPILSGIGAGELFF	TGCGCCAGCAGCCCCATTCTTAGCGGGATAGGGGCCGGGGAGCTGTTTTTT
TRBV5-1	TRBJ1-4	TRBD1	CASRAGTDEKLFF	TGCGCCAGCAGAGCCGGGACAGATGAAAAACTGTTTTTT
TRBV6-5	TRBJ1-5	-	CASTFAGVSNQPQHF	TGTGCCAGCACATTCGCAGGGGTTAGCAATCAGCCCCAGCATTTT
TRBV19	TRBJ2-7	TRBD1	CASKIQGFGGEQYF	TGTGCCAGTAAAATACAGGGGTTCGGAGGCGAGCAGTACTTC
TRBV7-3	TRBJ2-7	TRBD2	CASSRTSADEQYF	TGTGCCAGCAGCCGTACTAGCGCAGACGAGCAGTACTTC
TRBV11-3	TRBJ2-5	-	CASSLSGSETQYF	TGTGCCAGCAGCTTATCCGGGTCAGAGACCCAGTACTTC
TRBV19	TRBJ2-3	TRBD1	CASSPRQGFGDTQYF	TGTGCCAGTAGCCCCCGACAGGGGTTTGGAGATACGCAGTATTTT
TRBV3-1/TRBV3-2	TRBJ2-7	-	CASSQDFRAYEQYF	TGTGCCAGCAGCCAAGATTTCAGGGCCTACGAGCAGTACTTC